The entry that follows covers one T cell receptor beta chain sequence. This sample was taken from a study of blood T cell repertoires in COVID-19. Study in general: Samples of COVID-19 (acute and convalescent) were obtained from the United States, Italy and Spain. In each case, the material was cDNA or gDNA derived from T cells, B-cell-depleted T cells, or PBMCs.

Authors' analysis steps: Using reference gene primer amplification, nucleated cell counts were estimated. Produced via immunoSEQ multiplex PCR; TCRdb's table is partial and in-frame only. V, J and clone size reflect that table, while D and trimming were determined from the DNA. The sample has around 200,000 clones; around 85% are singletons. Specimen: peripheral blood. The sequence derives from a man aged 25 to 40 with acute or convalescent COVID-19.

The CDR3 DNA sequence: TGTGCCAGCAGCCTGACTAGCCTCAATGAGCAGTTCTTC. It yields the protein CASSLTSLNEQFF. V and J are TRBV7-3 and TRBJ2-1; 7 bases are a match to TRBD2. V was clipped by 5 bases and J by 6 bases; unmatched bases: 4. The CDR3 length is 13 residues. CDR1 is SGHTA and CDR2 is FQGTGA in the germline V gene. The full variable domain, in which reference TRBV7-3 and TRBJ2-1 provide the parts outside the CDR3, is GAGVSQTPSNKVTEKGKYVELRCDPISGHTALYWYRQSLGQGPEFLIYFQGTGAADDSGLPNDRFFAVRPEGSVSTLKIQRTERGDSAVYLCASSLTSLNEQFFGPGTRLTVL.